This paragraph reports one T cell receptor (beta chain). Its specificity is unknown. This record comes from a study of cytomegalovirus exposure and HLA in healthy donors. Use of 60 Vbeta and 13 Jbeta primers characterized the PCR. TCRdb's copy holds only in-frame clones and misses some; the assay was immunoSEQ multiplex PCR. In total, the table holds 180,000 or so clones. Overall study findings and caveats: Accurate HLA-A and HLA-B prediction from TCR beta sequences was reported for most subjects. Highest at DRB1 and lowest at HLA-C, TCR association rates differed among HLA loci in a later analysis.

What was sequenced was PBMCs. This TCR was sampled from a boy younger than 18 in good health and CMV-seronegative.

The CDR3 loop is CASRLTPGTAYEQYF. CDR3 DNA: TGTGCCAGCAGACTGACTCCCGGGACAGCATACGAGCAGTACTTC. This chain links TRBV6-5 with TRBJ2-7, with 7 bases lining up with TRBD1. CDR3 length equals 15 residues. Trimming took 6 bases from V and 4 from J; bases not matched to a gene: 12. CDR1 MNHEY and CDR2 SVGAGI come from the germline V gene.